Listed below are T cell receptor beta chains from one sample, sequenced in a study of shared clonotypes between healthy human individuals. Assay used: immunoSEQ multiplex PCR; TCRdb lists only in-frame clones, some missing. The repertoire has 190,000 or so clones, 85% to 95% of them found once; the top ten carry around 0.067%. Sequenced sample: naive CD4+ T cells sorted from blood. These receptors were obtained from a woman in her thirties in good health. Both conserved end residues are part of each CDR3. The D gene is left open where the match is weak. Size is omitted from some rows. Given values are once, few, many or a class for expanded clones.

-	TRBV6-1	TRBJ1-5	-	TGTGCCAGCGGGGACACAGGGAGCAATCAGCCCCAGCATTTT	CASGDTGSNQPQHF
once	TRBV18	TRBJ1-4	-	TGTGCCAGCTCACCAAGGACGGGGAATGAAAAACTGTTTTTT	CASSPRTGNEKLFF
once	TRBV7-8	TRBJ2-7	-	TGTGCCAGCAGCTCCGGGGGCCCCTTCTCCTACGAGCAGTACTTC	CASSSGGPFSYEQYF
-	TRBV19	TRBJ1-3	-	TGTGCCAGTAGTATAGATGGCCCTCGCTCTGGAAACACCATATATTTT	CASSIDGPRSGNTIYF
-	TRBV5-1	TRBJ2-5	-	TGCGCCAGCAGCTTGGTTGGAAATGAGGAGACCCAGTACTTC	CASSLVGNEETQYF
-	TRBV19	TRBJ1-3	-	TGTGCCAGTAGTATATTGGAAAGCTCTGGAAACACCATATATTTT	CASSILESSGNTIYF
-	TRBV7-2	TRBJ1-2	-	TGTGCCAGCAGCTTAGTACAGAGCTATGGCTACACCTTC	CASSLVQSYGYTF
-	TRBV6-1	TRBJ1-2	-	TGTGCCAGCAGTGAGGCCCAGGGTCACTATGGCTACACCTTC	CASSEAQGHYGYTF
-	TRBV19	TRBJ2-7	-	TGTGCCAGTAGCCCCGGCCTAGACGGTAGCGAGCAGTACTTC	CASSPGLDGSEQYF
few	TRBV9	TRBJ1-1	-	TGTGCCAGCAGCGTAGCCGGACAGATCACTGAAGCTTTCTTT	CASSVAGQITEAFF
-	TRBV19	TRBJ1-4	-	TGTGCCAGTAGTATAGTTCCTCAGTCGAAAAAACTGTTTTTT	CASSIVPQSKKLFF
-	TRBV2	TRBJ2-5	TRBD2	TGTGCCAGCAGTGAAGCTGAGGCGGGAGTGCAAGAGACCCAGTACTTC	CASSEAEAGVQETQYF
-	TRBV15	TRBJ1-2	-	TGTGCCACCAGCAGGATGATTCACAGTCTTGGCTACACCTTC	CATSRMIHSLGYTF
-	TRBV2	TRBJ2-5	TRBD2	TGTGCCAGCAGTGGACTAGCGGGGTTTCAGGAGCAGTACTTC	CASSGLAGFQEQYF
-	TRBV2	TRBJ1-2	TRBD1	TGTGCCAGCCAGGGGGACACCGGATTCTATGGCTACACCTTC	CASQGDTGFYGYTF
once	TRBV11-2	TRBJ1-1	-	TGTGCCAGCAGCTTAAACAGGGACCGATATGGTGAAGCTTTCTTT	CASSLNRDRYGEAFF
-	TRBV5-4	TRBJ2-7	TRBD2	TGTGCCAGCAGCGAGGCTAGCGGGACCTCCTACGAGCAGTACTTC	CASSEASGTSYEQYF
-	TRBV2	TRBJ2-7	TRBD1	TGTGCCAGCAGTGCCGGGACAGACCAGGGTCCTTCCTACGAGCAGTACTTC	CASSAGTDQGPSYEQYF